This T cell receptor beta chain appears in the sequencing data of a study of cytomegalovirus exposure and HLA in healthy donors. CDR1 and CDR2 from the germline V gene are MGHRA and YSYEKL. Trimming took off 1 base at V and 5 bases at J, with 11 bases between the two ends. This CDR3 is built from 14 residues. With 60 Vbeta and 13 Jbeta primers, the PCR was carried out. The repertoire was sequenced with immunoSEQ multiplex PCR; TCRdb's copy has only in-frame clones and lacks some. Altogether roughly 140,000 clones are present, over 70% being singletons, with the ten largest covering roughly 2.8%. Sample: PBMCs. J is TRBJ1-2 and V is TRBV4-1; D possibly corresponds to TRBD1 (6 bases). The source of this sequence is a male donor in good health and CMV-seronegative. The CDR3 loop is CASSQASRGYGYTF. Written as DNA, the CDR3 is TGCGCCAGCAGCCAAGCGAGCAGGGGATATGGCTACACCTTC.